This T cell receptor beta chain emerged from a study of technical replicates of blood from a few donors. TCRdb's table, derived via immunoSEQ multiplex PCR, lists solely in-frame clones and lacks some. The sample carries about 82,000 clones, 91% recorded once. The germline CDR1 and CDR2 sequences are SGHNT and YENEEA. The CDR3 totals 16 residues. The J segment lost 5 bases and the V segment lost 2 bases, leaving 9 bases of the junction unmatched. The specimen was T cells isolated from PBMCs. This TCR was sampled from a human donor in good health. The J gene is TRBJ2-7, the V gene TRBV11-3, with 10 nucleotides matching TRBD2. The CDR3 reads CASSLRLAGAIDEQYF. The DNA of the CDR3 is TGTGCCAGCAGCTTACGCCTAGCGGGAGCGATCGACGAGCAGTACTTC.